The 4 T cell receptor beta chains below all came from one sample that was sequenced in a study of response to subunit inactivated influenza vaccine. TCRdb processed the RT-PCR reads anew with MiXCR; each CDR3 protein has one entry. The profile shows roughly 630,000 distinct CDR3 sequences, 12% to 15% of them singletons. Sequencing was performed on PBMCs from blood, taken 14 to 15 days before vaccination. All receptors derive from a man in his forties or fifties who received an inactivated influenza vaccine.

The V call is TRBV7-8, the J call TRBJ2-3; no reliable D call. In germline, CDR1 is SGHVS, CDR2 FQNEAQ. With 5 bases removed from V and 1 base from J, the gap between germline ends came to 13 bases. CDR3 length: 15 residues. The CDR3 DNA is TGTGCCAGCAGCCTCATGGGGATGGGCACAGATACGCAGTATTTT. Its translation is CASSLMGMGTDTQYF.

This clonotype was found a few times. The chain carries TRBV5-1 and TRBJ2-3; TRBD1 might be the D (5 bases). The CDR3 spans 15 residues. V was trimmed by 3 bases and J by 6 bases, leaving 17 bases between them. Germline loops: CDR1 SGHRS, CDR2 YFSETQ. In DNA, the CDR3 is TGCGCCAGCAGCTCAGACAGACCCCCCACGGATACGCAGTATTTT. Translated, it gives CASSSDRPPTDTQYF.

The CDR3, as DNA: TGTGCCAGCAGTTACTCGGGGGCGAACTATGGCTACACCTTC. Amino acid sequence: CASSYSGANYGYTF. The genes are TRBV6-5 and TRBJ1-2; possible D gene TRBD1, 6 bases. V lost 0 bases and J 2 bases, leaving 7 bases between the germline ends. From germline, CDR1 is MNHEY and CDR2 SVGAGI. This CDR3 region has 14 residues.

CDR3 DNA sequence: TGTGCCAGCGGTCCGGGACAGGGGTTGGGGGGAGAGACCCAGTACTTC. Its protein product is CASGPGQGLGGETQYF. The rearrangement links TRBV12-3 or TRBV12-4 to TRBJ2-5; 10 positions agree with TRBD1. The CDR3 contains 16 residues. Trimming took 8 bases from V and 4 from J; bases not matched to a gene: 13.